The 5 T cell receptor beta chains below were found in one sample sequenced in a study of post-analysis software for immune sequencing data. Notes on the study in general: TRBV5-6, TRBV5-1 and TRBV20-1 belonged to a set of roughly five TRBV segments that were more frequent in patients than controls.

The library was made from cDNA and included unique molecular identifiers. MiXCR, applied by TCRdb to the PCR reads, yields one record per CDR3 protein. This sample has some 700,000 distinct CDR3 sequences, with approximately 59% found just once. For these receptors, no antigen is known. Sample: blood. All receptors come from a girl aged 2 to 10 with multiple sclerosis.

This rearrangement joins TRBV10-2 to TRBJ2-3, with 7 bases matching TRBD2. Germline CDR1 and CDR2: WSHSY and SAAADI. CDR3 size: 15 residues. Trimming removed 2 bases from V and 4 bases from J; junction bases left unmatched: 6. The CDR3 here is CASSETGGRADTQYF. CDR3 nucleotides: TGCGCCAGCAGTGAGACGGGGGGTCGGGCAGATACGCAGTATTTT.

The J gene is TRBJ2-1, the V gene TRBV12-3 or TRBV12-4; D call uncertain. The CDR3 spans 12 residues. Trimming left V 5 bases short and J 6 bases short, with 8 bases between. CDR3 sequence: CASSHSTNEQFF. For the CDR3, the DNA is TGTGCCAGCAGTCACAGCACCAATGAGCAGTTCTTC.

This clonotype was observed a single time. Germline is not matched at one junction end, which may reflect a read error. The V and J genes are TRBV11-2 and TRBJ1-2, with unresolved D. Germline V gives CDR1 SGHAT, CDR2 FQNNGV. This CDR3 is 17 amino acids long. CDR3 protein: CARSLNGVGIPGGGYTF. The CDR3 DNA is TGTGCCAGGAGCTTAAATGGGGTCGGGATCCCCGGCGGGGGCTACACCTTC. The full variable domain, completed using reference TRBV11-2 and TRBJ1-2, is EAGVAQSPRYKIIEKRQSVAFWCNPISGHATLYWYQQILGQGPKLLIQFQNNGVVDDSQLPKDRFSAERLKGVDSTLKIQPAKLEDSAVYLCARSLNGVGIPGGGYTFGSGTRLTVV.

The chain employs TRBV10-3 and TRBJ1-5, with a tentative D call TRBD1 (6 bases). V shed 6 bases and J shed 3 bases, with 12 bases lying between them. The CDR3 loop spans 14 amino acids. Germline-derived CDR1 and CDR2 are ENHRY and SYGVKD. CDR3 in amino acids: CAISSGQINQPQHF. DNA of the CDR3: TGTGCCATCAGCTCAGGACAGATCAATCAGCCCCAGCATTTT.

This clonotype was found once. A read error may produce the germline difference seen at one junction end. V gene TRBV7-2 combines with J gene TRBJ2-1; no clear D. Germline CDR1 reads SGHTA; CDR2 reads FQGNSA. This CDR3 is 18 amino acids long. The CDR3 sequence: CASSLRSRSTSSYNEQVF. In nucleotides, the CDR3 is TGTGCCAGCAGCTTACGAAGTCGAAGCACAAGCTCCTACAATGAGCAGGTCTTC.